The 7 T cell receptor beta chains below all came from one sample that was sequenced in a study of control samples from healthy donors and cancer patients. Using immunoSEQ multiplex PCR, the repertoire was profiled, and TCRdb retains in-frame clones only, with some absent. The table has some 130,000 clones, 80% to 95% seen once. The material sequenced was blood. These receptors originate from a man aged 18 to 30 in good health.

The rearrangement uses TRBV6-5 and TRBJ2-2; 7 nucleotides align to TRBD1. This CDR3 contains 13 residues. Germline-derived CDR1 and CDR2 are MNHEY and SVGAGI. Germline trimming cut 6 bases from V and 6 bases from J; bases unmatched to any gene: 4. DNA of the CDR3: TGTGCCAGCAGGACAGGGTTCCCCGGGGAGCTGTTTTTT. It codes for CASRTGFPGELFF.

This chain uses TRBV6-5 with TRBJ1-2; the D gene is possibly TRBD1 (5 bases). The germline V and J ends were trimmed by 4 bases and 7 bases, with 10 bases remaining between them. The CDR3 consists of 12 residues. Germline CDR1 reads MNHEY; CDR2 reads SVGAGI. DNA of the CDR3: TGTGCCAGCAGTTTTGTGGGGGGTGGCTACACCTTC. Amino acids: CASSFVGGGYTF.

Notes on this clone: At one end the junction does not follow the germline gene, possibly because of a read error. The chain recombines TRBV7-9 with TRBJ1-1; D may be TRBD1 (6 bases). The CDR3 contains 13 residues. The V gene's germline CDR1 is SEHNR and CDR2 FQNEAQ (reference sequence). DNA of the CDR3: TGTGCCAGCAGCCATACAGGGAACCCTGAAGCTTTCTTT. The encoded protein is CASSHTGNPEAFF.

This rearrangement joins TRBV5-1 to TRBJ2-1, with D hard to call. The germline V and J ends were trimmed by 0 bases and 0 bases, with 10 bases remaining between them. Per the germline V gene, CDR1 is SGHRS and CDR2 is YFSETQ. This CDR3 comprises 16 residues. In DNA form, the CDR3 reads TGCGCCAGCAGCTTGGTTTTAGGAAGCTCCTACAATGAGCAGTTCTTC. It specifies CASSLVLGSSYNEQFF. The complete variable domain, with remaining parts taken from reference TRBV5-1 and TRBJ2-1, reads KAGVTQTPRYLIKTRGQQVTLSCSPISGHRSVSWYQQTPGQGLQFLFEYFSETQRNKGNFPGRFSGRQFSNSRSEMNVSTLELGDSALYLCASSLVLGSSYNEQFFGPGTRLTVL.

This chain joins TRBV7-9 and TRBJ2-5, with 7 bases fitting TRBD1. V was clipped by 5 bases and J by 1 base; unmatched bases: 7. Germline V gives CDR1 SEHNR, CDR2 FQNEAQ (reference sequence). The CDR3 runs 15 residues. CDR3 DNA: TGTGCCAGCAGCCCGACGACAGGGAGCCAAGAGACCCAGTACTTC. Amino acids: CASSPTTGSQETQYF.

This sequence joins TRBV30 and TRBJ2-5; 7 bases agree with TRBD1. Trimming at V came to 1 base and at J to 9 bases, leaving 8 bases not matched to a gene. This CDR3 has 13 amino acids. Germline V gene data show CDR1 as GTSNPN and CDR2 as SVGIG (reference sequence). Written as DNA, the CDR3 is TGTGCCTGGAGTGACCCAGGAACAGGGGCCCAGTACTTC. It encodes CAWSDPGTGAQYF.

The chain joins TRBV10-3 to TRBJ1-6; possible D gene TRBD1, 6 bases. From germline, CDR1 is ENHRY and CDR2 SYGVKD. The CDR3 totals 15 residues. Trimming removed 3 bases at V and 8 bases at J, with 14 bases between. The CDR3 spells CAISDSGADDSPLHF. The CDR3 region has the DNA TGTGCCATCAGTGATTCAGGGGCCGATGATTCACCCCTCCACTTT.